This T cell receptor beta chain was sequenced in a study of blood T cell dynamics during melanoma immunotherapy. The repertoire was sequenced with immunoSEQ multiplex PCR; TCRdb's copy has only in-frame clones and lacks some. The data show about 10,000 clones, roughly 86% seen once. Time point defined: pre-treatment baseline. Patients with prior systemic cancer treatment, concomitant immunosuppressants, or other active malignancies were excluded. The J segment lost 7 bases and the V segment lost 2 bases, leaving 9 bases of the junction unmatched. Germline assignment: CDR1 SGHRS and CDR2 YFSETQ. CDR3 size: 14 residues.

Sequenced here: blood, sampled from a patient treated with checkpoint blockade. This sequence was found in a human donor with melanoma. The chain is built from TRBV5-1 and TRBJ2-7; 7 bases agree with TRBD2. The CDR3 region has the DNA TGCGCCAGCAGCTTAAGCCCAGACGGGAGGGAGCAGTACTTC. It encodes CASSLSPDGREQYF.